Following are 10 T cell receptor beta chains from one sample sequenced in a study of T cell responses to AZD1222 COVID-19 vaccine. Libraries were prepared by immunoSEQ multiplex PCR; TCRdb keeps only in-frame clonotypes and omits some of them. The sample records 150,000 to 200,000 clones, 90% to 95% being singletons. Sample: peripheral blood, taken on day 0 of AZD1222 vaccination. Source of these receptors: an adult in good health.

The CDR3: CSVGTGLGRGYTF. DNA for the CDR3: TGCAGCGTGGGGACAGGGCTCGGGAGGGGCTACACCTTC. J is TRBJ1-2 and V is TRBV29-1; 9 positions agree with TRBD1. The CDR3 runs to 13 residues. V shed 6 bases and J 8 bases; nucleotides not matched to a gene: 10. In germline, CDR1 is SQVTM, CDR2 ANQGSEA.

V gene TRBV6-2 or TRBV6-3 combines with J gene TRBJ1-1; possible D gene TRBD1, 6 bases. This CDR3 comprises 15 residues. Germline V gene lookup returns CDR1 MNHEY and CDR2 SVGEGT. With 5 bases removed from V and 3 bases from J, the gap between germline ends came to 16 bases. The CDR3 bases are TGTGCCAGCAGTCCCGTCGGGGGGCTCGACACTGAAGCTTTCTTT. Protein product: CASSPVGGLDTEAFF.

CDR3 coding DNA: TGTGCCTGGAGTGGACGGGGCTACGAGCAGTACTTC. It yields the protein CAWSGRGYEQYF. The genes are TRBV30 and TRBJ2-7; D possibly corresponds to TRBD2 (5 bases). Trimming cost V 1 base and J 3 bases, with 7 bases left between them. The length of the CDR3 is 12 residues. Germline V gene data show CDR1 as GTSNPN and CDR2 as SVGIG (reference sequence).

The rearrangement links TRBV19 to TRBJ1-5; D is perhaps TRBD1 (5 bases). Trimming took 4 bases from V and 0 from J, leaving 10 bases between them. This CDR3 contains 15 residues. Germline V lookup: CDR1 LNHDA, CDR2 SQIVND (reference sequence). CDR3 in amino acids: CASSRGDYSNQPQHF. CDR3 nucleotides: TGTGCCAGTAGTAGGGGGGACTATAGCAATCAGCCCCAGCATTTT.

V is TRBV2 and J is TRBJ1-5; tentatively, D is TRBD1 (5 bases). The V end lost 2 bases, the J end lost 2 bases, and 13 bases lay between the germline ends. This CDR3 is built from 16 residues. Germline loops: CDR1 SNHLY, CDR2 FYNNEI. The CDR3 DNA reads TGTGCCAGCAGTGAAAGGGCCAGGGCGGGCAATCAGCCCCAGCATTTT. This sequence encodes CASSERARAGNQPQHF.

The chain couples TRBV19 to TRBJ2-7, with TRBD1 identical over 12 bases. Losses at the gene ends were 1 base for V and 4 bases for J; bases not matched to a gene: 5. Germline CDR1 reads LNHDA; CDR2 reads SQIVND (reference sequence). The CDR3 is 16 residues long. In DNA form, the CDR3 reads TGTGCCAGTAGTATAGGCCGGGACAGGGGGCTGTACGAGCAGTACTTC. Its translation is CASSIGRDRGLYEQYF.

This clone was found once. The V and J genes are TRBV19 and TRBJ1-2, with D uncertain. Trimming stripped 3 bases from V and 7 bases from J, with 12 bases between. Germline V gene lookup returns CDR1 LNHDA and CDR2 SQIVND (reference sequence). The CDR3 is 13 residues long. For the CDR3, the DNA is TGTGCCAGTAGTATTTCGGGGATCGGTGGCTACACCTTC. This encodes CASSISGIGGYTF.

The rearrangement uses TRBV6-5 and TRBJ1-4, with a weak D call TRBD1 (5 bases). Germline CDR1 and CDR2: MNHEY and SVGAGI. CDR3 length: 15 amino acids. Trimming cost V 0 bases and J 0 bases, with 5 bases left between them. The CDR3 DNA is TGTGCCAGCAGTTACTCCAGGGCAACTAATGAAAAACTGTTTTTT. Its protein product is CASSYSRATNEKLFF.

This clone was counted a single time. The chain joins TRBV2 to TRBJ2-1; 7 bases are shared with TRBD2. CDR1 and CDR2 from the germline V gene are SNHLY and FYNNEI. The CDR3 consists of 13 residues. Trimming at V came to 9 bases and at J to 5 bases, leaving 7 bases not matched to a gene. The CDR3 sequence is CASFPGTNNEQFF. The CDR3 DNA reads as TGTGCCAGTTTCCCCGGGACTAACAATGAGCAGTTCTTC.

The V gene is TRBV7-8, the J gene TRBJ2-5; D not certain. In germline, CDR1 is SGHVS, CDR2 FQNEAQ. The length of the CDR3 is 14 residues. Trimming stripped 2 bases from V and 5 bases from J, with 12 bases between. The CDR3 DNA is TGTGCCAGCAGCTTACATTGGGTCCGGGAGACCCAGTACTTC. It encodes CASSLHWVRETQYF.